This T cell receptor (beta chain) was recorded in a study of T cells in Graves' hyperthyroidism and ophthalmopathy (dated by TCRdb to about 2019). The study in broad terms: Peripheral blood was sampled at the time of initial diagnosis, prior to any treatment. The paper describes TCR Vbeta CDR3 sequencing of about 140 peripheral blood samples, made up of 43 ophthalmopathy patients, 70 to 75 hyperthyroidism patients and around 17 progressor patients. The 75 to 100 discovery patients were randomly split 7:3 into training and test sets. In several Graves' hyperthyroidism patients, the study also compared T-cell repertoires from thyroid tissue with T-cell repertoires from blood. To identify TCR V-J signatures that set the groups apart, the researchers used a discovery cohort of about a hundred patients, made up of around 42 with Graves' ophthalmopathy and some 55 with stable Graves' hyperthyroidism. Prospective prediction of ophthalmopathy was tested in an independent validation cohort of some 20 hyperthyroidism patients and 15 to 17 patients who later progressed to ophthalmopathy. Once sampling was done, hyperthyroidism patients were given methimazole at a starting dose of 30 mg daily, whereas ophthalmopathy patients were given high-dose intravenous methylprednisolone.

Sequences SNHLY (CDR1) and FYNNEI (CDR2) are obtained from the germline V gene. V is pared back by 7 bases and J by 2 bases, with 14 bases lying between the germline termini. Reading from cysteine to phenylalanine, the CDR3 counts 15 amino acids. Only the CDR3 region is kept as DNA, spanning 45 bases read in frame from base 1. Study-wide conclusions, independent of this receptor: No statistical method was used to fix the sample size in advance, and group allocation was not hidden from the investigators. In validation, progression to ophthalmopathy was predicted by the model with roughly 71% sensitivity and 72.22% specificity, a median of approximately 6.5 months before onset. Most expanded thyroid clonotypes (frequency above 0.001) were also detected in blood, suggesting blood repertoires may reflect thyroid immune responses. Ophthalmopathy was separated from stable hyperthyroidism by a 13 V-J signature model, with approximately 90% sensitivity and about 81% specificity obtained in cross-validation and 80%/75% obtained in testing.

A few counts support this clonotype. It has no known antigen specificity. A much larger clonotype is one base distant, so this may be a read error. The TCR beta CDR3 regions were amplified from the RNA transcripts. A first-round RT-PCR of the TCR CDR3 used the HTBI primer set with the Qiagen OneStep RT-PCR kit. A second multiplex PCR round built the libraries, followed by size selection and purification. Libraries were sequenced paired-end with 100 bp reads on an Illumina HiSeq2000. The source study handled its data this way. Raw data were processed with SOAPnuke, discarding reads with adapters, uncalled bases, mean Phred below 15, or no exact constant-primer or identifier match. High-quality paired reads were merged with COPE v1.2.5, and unique nucleotide sequences were defined as clonotypes. MiTCR v1.1 was used to align the clonotypes against IMGT TRBV, TRBD and TRBJ reference segments. Only V-J combinations with frequency above 0.0001, covering 99% to 99.2% of repertoires, were analysed. The TCS score was defined as F50 (clonal expansion) divided by E x V (chaos), with BLOSUM62-based TCRdist calculated between CDR3 peptides within each V-J. Welch's t-statistics and random forest reduced 450 to 600 V-J features to 13, which were used in a naive Bayes classifier (R e1071). TCRdb cleaned the public reads at Q25 with fastp, built clones with MiXCR and kept in-frame beta chains. Identical CDR3 proteins give one entry, which carries the most common genes and DNA. None of the V and J calls come from the authors' own analysis; TCRdb made them. This sample comprises 400,000 to 500,000 distinct CDR3 sequences, 14% to 15% of them detected only once. Around 14% of the sample is taken by the ten largest.

In the ophthalmopathy patients, disease was moderately to severely active, with a Clinical Activity Score of 3 or more, a NOSPECS grade of 4 or more, and a duration of less than 3 months. Patients with uncontrolled infections, other autoimmune diseases, pregnancy or lactation were excluded. Diagnoses were based on clinical symptoms, serum thyroxine and TRAb, thyroid ultrasound and orbital computed tomography. PBMCs were separated from roughly 10 ml of fresh peripheral blood using Ficoll-Paque density gradient centrifugation. Total RNA was extracted with Trizol reagent, and quality was checked on an Agilent 2100 Bioanalyzer.

This receptor was taken from a man aged 18 to 29 with Graves' ophthalmopathy. Input material: blood. The rearrangement combines TRBV2 with TRBJ1-4, and perhaps TRBD1 as D gene, on 5 matching bases. The CDR3 here reads CASNGMGVTNEKLFF. The nucleotide sequence reads as follows: TGTGCCAGCAATGGAATGGGGGTTACTAATGAAAAACTGTTTTTT.